This T cell receptor beta chain comes out of a study of blood T cell dynamics during melanoma immunotherapy. Study overall: Standard first-line treatment here was pembrolizumab or nivolumab plus ipilimumab in metastatic melanoma.

The V gene's germline CDR1 is WSHSY and CDR2 SAAADI. The ends were cut back, 6 bases at V and 3 bases at J, with 9 bases in the middle. The CDR3 covers 13 residues. Documented time point: week 3, after first cycle of checkpoint inhibitor. Blood was drawn before treatment and at week 3 after checkpoint blockade. No patient had earlier systemic cancer treatment, concurrent immunosuppressants, or another active cancer. TCRdb keeps only in-frame clones here, not all; method: immunoSEQ multiplex PCR. The table shows about 19,000 clones, with approximately 90% occurring only once. Sequenced here: blood, sampled from a patient treated with checkpoint blockade. The chain recombines TRBV10-2 with TRBJ1-5, with D perhaps matching TRBD1 (6 bases). The receptor was derived from a human donor with melanoma. CDR3 nucleotides: TGCGCCAGCAGACAGGGCTTCAATCAGCCCCAGCATTTT. It yields the protein CASRQGFNQPQHF.